This T cell receptor (beta chain) was profiled in a study of blood T cells in healthy people across ages. The wider study: In model experiments, template switching was able to capture about one barcoded beta molecule for every two T cells that were present.

A few counts support this clonotype. As yet, its antigen is unknown. General study findings and limits: Samples with more naive T cells showed higher observed beta diversity. Considered underestimates were the diversity estimates obtained from one million T cells.

Germline lookup yields CDR1 DFQATT and CDR2 SNEGSKA (reference sequence). V lost 7 bases to trimming and J lost 8 bases, with 18 bases between them. CDR3 length: 13 residues. The use of a sample-barcoded 5' primer and a J-beta primer mix characterized a second PCR of 7 to 11 cycles. TCRdb analysed the 5' RACE reads with MiXCR anew, one entry per CDR3 protein. The sample shows approximately 1,700,000 distinct CDR3 sequences, roughly two fifths of them seen only once. This chain links TRBV20-1 with TRBJ2-1, with D possibly matching TRBD2 (6 bases). The TCR originated in a human donor in good health. The sequenced material came from blood. For the CDR3, the DNA is TGCAGTGGGACCGGGACTCTCTATGATGAGCAGTTCTTC. Its translation is CSGTGTLYDEQFF.